This T cell receptor beta chain was sequenced during a study of PD-1 and CTLA-4 blockade in melanoma. Per germline, CDR1 GTSNPN and CDR2 SVGIG (reference sequence). The CDR3 is made up of 13 amino acids. The germline V and J ends were trimmed by 4 bases and 6 bases, with 15 bases remaining between them. TCRdb's copy holds only in-frame clones and misses some; the assay was immunoSEQ multiplex PCR. The table records approximately 33,000 clones, 91% of them present only once. The clonotype originates from a human donor with melanoma. The chain combines TRBV30 with TRBJ1-1, with TRBD1 as a possible D gene (5 bases). The input for sequencing was CD8+ T cells from peripheral blood, taken from a patient given anti-PD-1 treatment. CDR3 nucleotides: TGTGCCTGGACCTTGGGGACGGGGGCTGAAGCTTTCTTT. The encoded protein is CAWTLGTGAEAFF.